The rows below give T cell receptor beta chains drawn from one sample of a study of T cells in Graves' hyperthyroidism and ophthalmopathy. TCRdb used MiXCR to reprocess the multiplex PCR reads, holding one entry per CDR3 protein. The sample yields roughly 500,000 distinct CDR3 sequences, 40% to 50% seen once. Material: peripheral blood or thyroid tissue (not recorded which). These receptors originate from an adult woman with Graves' disease, either hyperthyroidism or ophthalmopathy (not recorded which). The CDR3 runs from the conserved cysteine through the conserved F or W.

V gene | CDR3 protein
TRBV7-6 | CASSSDIVDYGYTF
TRBV7-9 | CASSIVQSGTGELFF
TRBV7-9 | CASSLPGQDYNSPLHF
TRBV15 | CATSLLGTKKAFF
TRBV5-1 | CASSLGTENYGYTF
TRBV15 | CATSRVSGIHQETQYF
TRBV20-1 | CSARDLRPGKDGYTF
TRBV29-1 | CSVGLAYEQYF
TRBV14 | CASSPGIGSNQPQHF
TRBV2 | CAISGGGNTIYF
TRBV20-1 | CSAETGTSGRPYEQYF
TRBV24-1 | CATSETGLQETQYF
TRBV9 | CASSVGQSINYGYTF
TRBV20-1 | CSALRNRGGNTIYF
TRBV6-5 | CASRQGRDQPQHF
TRBV14 | CASSQGTLAGGVYEQYF
TRBV11-2 | CASSPSTVGAETQYF
TRBV20-1 | CSAPEGNSNQPQQYF
TRBV2 | CASASLPGELFF
TRBV7-2 | CASEDRRETGELFF
TRBV9 | CASSVASTGRDHEQYF
TRBV7-2 | CASGSGLASYQETQYF
TRBV20-1 | CSATRDTVYEQYF
TRBV11-2 | CAISESMSLPQHF
TRBV11-2 | CASSLGTAGANVLTF
TRBV6-1 | CASKSGQGYQPQHF
TRBV5-1 | CASSLETGDEQYF
TRBV11-2 | CATGTSNTGELFF
TRBV10-3 | CAIPGQPNTEAFF
TRBV5-1 | CASSRMGTEAFF
TRBV2 | CASSERGSGDSYGYTF
TRBV29-1 | CSASRPNTGELFF
TRBV5-1 | CASSLALGLNTEAFF
TRBV29-1 | CSVQGVSGRIYEQYF
TRBV20-1 | CSAKGPGDQPQHF
TRBV5-1 | CASSNRQGVFHEQYF
TRBV10-3 | CARPSANTGELFF
TRBV2 | CASSEAGGGLFGNQPQHF
TRBV28 | CASSFRTSGVTEAFF
TRBV7-2 | CASSFTAGRAGANVLTF